One sample yielded the 20 T cell receptor beta chains listed below, sequenced in a study of regulatory T cells in long-lasting Graves disease. Time point denoted: newly diagnosed GD, antithyroid drugs for less than 3 months. PBMC RNA served as the TCR library source. Arm-PCR of CDR3 regions and iRepertoire HTBI primers were used to build TCR beta libraries. TCRdb re-called the multiplex PCR reads with MiXCR, one entry per CDR3 protein. In the table there are over 500,000 distinct CDR3 sequences, approximately 16% of which are singletons. This sample was shared with a second study, whose subject was T cells in Graves' hyperthyroidism and ophthalmopathy.

Sample: peripheral blood mononuclear cells (PBMCs), taken at new diagnosis, from a patient treated with antithyroid drugs. The receptors shown here come from a man aged 18-30 years with Graves disease.

The table lists this clonotype with many counts. This chain joins TRBV2 and TRBJ2-1; D is undetermined. V lost 10 bases, J lost 9 bases, and 22 bases lay in between. This CDR3 is built from 14 residues. Germline V gene data show CDR1 as SNHLY and CDR2 as FYNNEI. The CDR3 sequence: CANSPSTLSSEQFF. Written as DNA, the CDR3 is TGTGCCAACTCGCCTAGTACCCTTAGTAGTGAGCAGTTCTTC.

Only a few counts were recorded for this clonotype. The rearrangement links TRBV5-1 to TRBJ2-7; 8 positions match TRBD1. V gave up 2 bases and J gave up 6 bases; unmatched junction bases: 10. The CDR3 length is 15 residues. Germline lookup yields CDR1 SGHRS and CDR2 YFSETQ. The CDR3 is CASSFTGGISGEQYF. CDR3 bases: TGCGCCAGCAGCTTCACAGGGGGAATCTCGGGCGAGCAGTACTTC.

This sequence joins TRBV27 and TRBJ2-1; no clear D. In germline, CDR1 is MNHEY, CDR2 SMNVEV (reference sequence). V was shortened by 0 bases and J by 8 bases, with 8 bases between the two germline ends. The CDR3 consists of 13 residues. For the CDR3, the DNA is TGTGCCAGCAGTTTATCCCGGACCGATGAGCAGTTCTTC. As protein: CASSLSRTDEQFF.

This clonotype was seen ten or more times. Here the CDR3 DNA reads TGTGCCAGCAGGGCGTACGGACAGGGGAACCAGCCCCAGCATTTT. Its protein product is CASRAYGQGNQPQHF. The chain uses TRBV2 and TRBJ1-5; 9 bases are a match to TRBD1. The germline gives CDR1 SNHLY, CDR2 FYNNEI. Trimming at V came to 6 bases and at J to 7 bases, leaving 10 bases not matched to a gene. This CDR3 has 15 residues.

The rearrangement links TRBV11-2 to TRBJ2-3; a possible D gene is TRBD2 (6 bases). This CDR3 comprises 17 residues. CDR1 SGHAT and CDR2 FQNNGV come from the germline V gene. Trimming shortened V by 1 base and J by 0 bases, and 14 bases separated the two germline ends. Written as DNA, the CDR3 is TGTGCCAGCAGCTTAGGCCTGCGGGGCACAAGCACAGATACGCAGTATTTT. As protein: CASSLGLRGTSTDTQYF.

The rearrangement joins TRBV19 to TRBJ2-1; TRBD2 matches at 8 bases. The length of the CDR3 is 15 residues. V was pared by 2 bases and J by 6 bases, with 6 bases of the junction left unmatched. Germline CDR1 is LNHDA and CDR2 is SQIVND (reference sequence). As DNA, the CDR3 is TGTGCCAGTAGTATACAACTAGCGGCCGGCAATGAGCAGTTCTTC. This sequence encodes CASSIQLAAGNEQFF.

This rearrangement joins TRBV20-1 to TRBJ2-1; no reliable D call. The CDR3 runs 14 residues. CDR1 is DFQATT, CDR2 SNEGSKA, per germline (reference sequence). V dropped 0 bases and J dropped 4 bases, with 10 bases sitting between them. CDR3 sequence reads: CSARDLEEYNEQFF. CDR3 DNA sequence: TGCAGTGCTAGAGATCTGGAAGAATACAATGAGCAGTTCTTC.

The gene calls are TRBV7-9 and TRBJ1-5; D ambiguous. Trimming cost V 5 bases and J 2 bases, with 10 bases left between them. From germline, CDR1 is SEHNR and CDR2 FQNEAQ (reference sequence). This CDR3 is built from 14 residues. CDR3 sequence (DNA): TGTGCCAGCAGCCACGCCCCTGGCAATCAGCCCCAGCATTTT. Translated, it gives CASSHAPGNQPQHF.

V gene TRBV24-1 combines with J gene TRBJ2-3; TRBD1 is a possible D gene (6 bases). Deletions cut 3 bases from V and 5 bases from J, with 17 bases between. Germline CDR1 reads KGHDR; CDR2 reads SFDVKD. The CDR3 has 16 residues. CDR3 nucleotide sequence: TGTGCCACCAGTGATCTCCGGGACAACGGGCAAGATACGCAGTATTTT. Its protein is CATSDLRDNGQDTQYF.

This clonotype came up a few times. This rearrangement joins TRBV9 to TRBJ1-5; 8 positions match TRBD1. There are 14 residues in the CDR3. Trimming took 2 bases from V and 5 from J; bases not matched to a gene: 3. Germline-derived CDR1 and CDR2 are SGDLS and YYNGEE. CDR3 in DNA: TGTGCCAGCAGCGTGGACAGGGAGTATCAGCCCCAGCATTTT. Translating it yields CASSVDREYQPQHF. The full variable domain, its missing parts supplied by reference TRBV9 and TRBJ1-5, is DSGVTQTPKHLITATGQRVTLRCSPRSGDLSVYWYQQSLDQGLQFLIQYYNGEERAKGNILERFSAQQFPDLHSELNLSSLELGDSALYFCASSVDREYQPQHFGDGTRLSIL.

On this clonotype itself: An end of the junction differs from the germline gene, which may be a read error. The CDR3 DNA reads as TGTGCCAGCAGTTACTCGTCCAGTTCCTCCGAGCAGTACTTC. It yields the protein CASSYSSSSSEQYF. The V gene is TRBV6-6, the J gene TRBJ2-7, with no clear D. The CDR3 loop spans 14 amino acids. CDR1 is MNHNY, CDR2 SVGAGI, per germline (reference sequence).

This clonotype has ten or more counts. V gene TRBV20-1 combines with J gene TRBJ2-5, with 8 bases fitting TRBD1. CDR3 length equals 11 residues. CDR1 is DFQATT, CDR2 SNEGSKA, per germline (reference sequence). The CDR3 sequence: CSGDRGETQYF. CDR3 in DNA: TGCAGCGGTGACAGGGGTGAGACCCAGTACTTC.

This clonotype came up many times. This sequence joins TRBV20-1 and TRBJ2-3; D remains unclear. The V end lost 6 bases, the J end lost 3 bases, and 16 bases lay between the germline ends. CDR3 length: 14 amino acids. CDR1 is DFQATT, CDR2 SNEGSKA, per germline (reference sequence). The CDR3 DNA follows: TGCAGTGCCAGTGGAAGTTTCGGGACAGATACGCAGTATTTT. Translation gives CSASGSFGTDTQYF.

Many counts were recorded for this clonotype. The chain combines TRBV6-5 with TRBJ2-7; D not certain. Germline V gene sequence: CDR1 MNHEY, CDR2 SVGAGI. V was trimmed by 4 bases and J by 7 bases, leaving 14 bases between them. CDR3 length: 13 residues. CDR3 sequence: CASSFKGLREQYF. The CDR3 nucleotides read TGTGCCAGCAGTTTCAAGGGTTTGCGGGAGCAGTACTTC.

The chain combines TRBV5-4 with TRBJ2-5, with 10 bases that match TRBD1. Germline loops: CDR1 SGHNT, CDR2 YYREEE (reference sequence). V lost 4 bases to trimming and J lost 4 bases; unmatched junction nucleotides: 19. The CDR3 is made up of 19 amino acids. As DNA, the CDR3 is TGTGCCAGCAGCAGACCACCGGGACAGGGGTACTGGGTGGGAGAGACCCAGTACTTC. This translates into CASSRPPGQGYWVGETQYF. Full variable domain (rest looked up from reference TRBV5-4 and TRBJ2-5): ETGVTQSPTHLIKTRGQQVTLRCSSQSGHNTVSWYQQALGQGPQFIFQYYREEENGRGNFPPRFSGLQFPNYSSELNVNALELDDSALYLCASSRPPGQGYWVGETQYFGPGTRLLVL.

As to this clonotype: The likely explanation is a read error, given a far larger clone one base away. The gene calls are TRBV11-2 and TRBJ2-7; 8 bases map to TRBD1. The J call is in doubt because the DNA end fits TRBJ2-5 better. The CDR3 loop spans 17 amino acids. The germline gives CDR1 SGHAT, CDR2 FQNNGV. This CDR3 is CANSLQGGHGNQETQYF. As DNA, the CDR3 is TGTGCCAACAGCTTACAGGGGGGACATGGGAACCAAGAGACCCAGTACTTC.

This clonotype was picked up a small number of times. This chain links TRBV7-6 with TRBJ2-1; D unclear. V lost 5 bases, J lost 2 bases, and 13 bases lay in between. Germline lookup yields CDR1 SGHVS and CDR2 FNYEAQ. The CDR3 is 15 amino acids. CDR3 bases: TGTGCCAGCAGCCCAGGCGGCCAAGCCTACAATGAGCAGTTCTTC. Residues: CASSPGGQAYNEQFF. Full variable domain (outside the CDR3, taken from reference TRBV7-6 and TRBJ2-1): GAGVSQSPRYKVTKRGQDVALRCDPISGHVSLYWYRQALGQGPEFLTYFNYEAQQDKSGLPNDRFSAERPEGSISTLTIQRTEQRDSAMYRCASSPGGQAYNEQFFGPGTRLTVL.

Ten or more counts support this clonotype. The chain combines TRBV30 with TRBJ1-2; a possible D gene is TRBD1 (6 bases). The germline V and J ends were trimmed by 2 bases and 4 bases, with 14 bases remaining between them. The germline V gene has CDR1 GTSNPN and CDR2 SVGIG (reference sequence). The CDR3 runs to 14 residues. CDR3 sequence: CAWSHQGSGYGYTF. DNA of the CDR3: TGTGCCTGGAGTCATCAGGGGAGCGGCTATGGCTACACCTTC.

In its sample, this clonotype was seen many times. The chain employs TRBV28 and TRBJ1-1, with 11 positions matching TRBD1. The CDR3 runs 18 residues. After removal of 4 bases from V and 5 bases from J, the junction contained 15 bases not matched to a gene. CDR1 is MDHEN, CDR2 SYDVKM, per germline. CDR3 region: CASSSLGQGGIRSTEAFF. CDR3 in DNA: TGTGCCAGCAGTTCCTTGGGACAGGGGGGCATACGATCGACTGAAGCTTTCTTT. Filled out from reference TRBV28 and TRBJ1-1, the complete variable domain reads DVKVTQSSRYLVKRTGEKVFLECVQDMDHENMFWYRQDPGLGLRLIYFSYDVKMKEKGDIPEGYSVSREKKERFSLILESASTNQTSMYLCASSSLGQGGIRSTEAFFGQGTRLTVV.

This clonotype was seen ten or more times. The chain employs TRBV6-1 and TRBJ2-1; TRBD2 matches 12 bases. The junction had 8 bases not matched to a gene; V was cut back by 8 bases and J by 0 bases. The CDR3 contains 17 residues. Germline CDR1 and CDR2: MNHNS and SASEGT. CDR3 protein: CASGKRLAGASYNEQFF. The DNA of the CDR3 is TGTGCCAGCGGCAAGCGACTAGCGGGAGCCTCCTACAATGAGCAGTTCTTC.